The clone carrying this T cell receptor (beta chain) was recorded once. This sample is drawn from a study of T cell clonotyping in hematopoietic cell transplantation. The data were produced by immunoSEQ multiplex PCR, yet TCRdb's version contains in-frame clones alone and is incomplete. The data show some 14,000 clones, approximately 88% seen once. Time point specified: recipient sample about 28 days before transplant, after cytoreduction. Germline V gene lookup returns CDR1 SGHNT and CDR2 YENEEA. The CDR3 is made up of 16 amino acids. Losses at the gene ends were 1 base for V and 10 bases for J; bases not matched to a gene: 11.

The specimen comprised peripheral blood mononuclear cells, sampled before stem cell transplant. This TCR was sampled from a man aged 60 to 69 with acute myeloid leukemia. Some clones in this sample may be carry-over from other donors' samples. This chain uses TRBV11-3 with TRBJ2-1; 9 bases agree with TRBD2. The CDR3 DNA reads TGTGCCAGCAGCTTAGGGGCGGGGGGGCCAATAGACGAGCAGTTCTTC. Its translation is CASSLGAGGPIDEQFF.